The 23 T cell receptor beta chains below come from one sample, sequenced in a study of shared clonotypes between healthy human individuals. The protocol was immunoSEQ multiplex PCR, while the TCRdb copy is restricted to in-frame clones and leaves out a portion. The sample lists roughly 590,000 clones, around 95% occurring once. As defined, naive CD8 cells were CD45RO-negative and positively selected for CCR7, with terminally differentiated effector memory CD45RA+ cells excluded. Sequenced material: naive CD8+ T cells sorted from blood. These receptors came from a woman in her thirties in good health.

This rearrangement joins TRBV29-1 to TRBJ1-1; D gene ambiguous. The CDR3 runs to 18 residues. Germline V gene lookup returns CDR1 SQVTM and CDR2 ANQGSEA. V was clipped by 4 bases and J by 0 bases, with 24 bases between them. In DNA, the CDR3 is TGCAGCGTTGTGGGAGCTCTTGGCGAGGGATACATGAACACTGAAGCTTTCTTT. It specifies CSVVGALGEGYMNTEAFF.

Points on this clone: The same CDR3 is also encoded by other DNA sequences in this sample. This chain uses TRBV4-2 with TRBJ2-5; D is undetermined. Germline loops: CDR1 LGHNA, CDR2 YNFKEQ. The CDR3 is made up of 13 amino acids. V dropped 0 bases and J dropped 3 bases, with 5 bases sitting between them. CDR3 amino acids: CASSQDLEETQYF. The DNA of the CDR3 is TGTGCCAGCAGCCAAGATCTAGAAGAGACCCAGTACTTC.

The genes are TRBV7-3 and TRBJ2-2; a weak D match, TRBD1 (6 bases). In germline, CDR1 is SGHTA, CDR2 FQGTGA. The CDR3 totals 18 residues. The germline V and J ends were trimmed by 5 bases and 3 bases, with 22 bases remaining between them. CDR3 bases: TGTGCCAGCAGCCCCCTTACCGGCCGGGACAATTACACCGGGGAGCTGTTTTTT. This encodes CASSPLTGRDNYTGELFF.

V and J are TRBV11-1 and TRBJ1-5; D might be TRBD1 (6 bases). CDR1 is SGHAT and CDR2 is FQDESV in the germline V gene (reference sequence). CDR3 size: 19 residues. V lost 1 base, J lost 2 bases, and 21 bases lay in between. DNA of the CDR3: TGTGCCAGCAGCTTAGGGAAATACAGGGCCCTGTGGGGCAATCAGCCCCAGCATTTT. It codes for CASSLGKYRALWGNQPQHF.

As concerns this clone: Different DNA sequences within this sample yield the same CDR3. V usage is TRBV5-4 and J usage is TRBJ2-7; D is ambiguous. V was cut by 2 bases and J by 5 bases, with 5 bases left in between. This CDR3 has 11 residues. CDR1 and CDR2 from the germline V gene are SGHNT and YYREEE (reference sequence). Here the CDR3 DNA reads TGTGCCAGCAGCTTAGATGACGAGCAGTACTTC. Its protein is CASSLDDEQYF.

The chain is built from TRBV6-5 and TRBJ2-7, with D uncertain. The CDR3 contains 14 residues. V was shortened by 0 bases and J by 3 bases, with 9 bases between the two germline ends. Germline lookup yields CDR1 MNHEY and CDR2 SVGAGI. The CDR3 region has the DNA TGTGCCAGCAGTTACTCGCAGAATATCTACGAGCAGTACTTC. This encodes CASSYSQNIYEQYF.

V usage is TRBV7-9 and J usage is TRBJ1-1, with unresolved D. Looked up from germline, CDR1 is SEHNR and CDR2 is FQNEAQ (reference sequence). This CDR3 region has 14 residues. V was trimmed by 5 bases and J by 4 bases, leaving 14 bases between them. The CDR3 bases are TGTGCCAGCAGCCGTGGGGATTTGGGCACTGAAGCTTTCTTT. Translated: CASSRGDLGTEAFF.

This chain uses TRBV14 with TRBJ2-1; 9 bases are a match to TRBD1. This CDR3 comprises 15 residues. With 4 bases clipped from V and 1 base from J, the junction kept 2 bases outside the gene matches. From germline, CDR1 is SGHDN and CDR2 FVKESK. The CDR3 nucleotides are TGTGCCAGCAGCCCGACAGGGGGGTCCTACAATGAGCAGTTCTTC. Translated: CASSPTGGSYNEQFF.

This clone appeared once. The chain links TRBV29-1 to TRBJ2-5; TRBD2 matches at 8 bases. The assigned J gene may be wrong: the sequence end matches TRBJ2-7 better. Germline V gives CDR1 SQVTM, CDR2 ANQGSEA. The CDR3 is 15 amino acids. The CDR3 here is CSVNGRGLAGYEQYF. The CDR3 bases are TGCAGCGTCAACGGGCGAGGCCTAGCGGGCTACGAGCAGTACTTC.

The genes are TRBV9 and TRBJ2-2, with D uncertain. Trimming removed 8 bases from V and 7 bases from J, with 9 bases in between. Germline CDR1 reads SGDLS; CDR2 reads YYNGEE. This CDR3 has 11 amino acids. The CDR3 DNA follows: TGTGCCAGTACCCGTGACGGGGAGCTGTTTTTT. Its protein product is CASTRDGELFF.

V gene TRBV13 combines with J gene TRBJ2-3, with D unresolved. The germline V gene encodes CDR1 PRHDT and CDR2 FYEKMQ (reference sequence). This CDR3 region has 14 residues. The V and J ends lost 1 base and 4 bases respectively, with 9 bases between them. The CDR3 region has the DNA TGTGCCAGCAGCTTAGCCTACCGGGCAGATACGCAGTATTTT. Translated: CASSLAYRADTQYF.

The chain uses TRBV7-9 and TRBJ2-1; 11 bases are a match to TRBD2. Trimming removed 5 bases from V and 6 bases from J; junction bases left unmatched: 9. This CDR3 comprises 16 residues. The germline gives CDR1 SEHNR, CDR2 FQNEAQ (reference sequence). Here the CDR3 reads CASSPIAGGPVNEQFF. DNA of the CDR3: TGTGCCAGCAGCCCCATAGCGGGAGGGCCGGTCAATGAGCAGTTCTTC.

The CDR3 DNA follows: TGTGCCAGCAGCTTGGTGCTAGCGGGAGACTACGAGCAGTACTTC. Translating gives CASSLVLAGDYEQYF. The chain employs TRBV5-5 and TRBJ2-7; 10 nucleotides agree with TRBD2. Per germline, CDR1 SGHKS and CDR2 YYEKEE (reference sequence). V lost 0 bases and J lost 3; bases outside the gene matches: 3. The CDR3 is made up of 15 amino acids.

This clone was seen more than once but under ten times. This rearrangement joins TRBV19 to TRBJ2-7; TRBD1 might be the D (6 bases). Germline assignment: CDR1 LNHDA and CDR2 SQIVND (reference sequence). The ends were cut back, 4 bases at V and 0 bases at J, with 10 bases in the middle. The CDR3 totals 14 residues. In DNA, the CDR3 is TGTGCCAGTAGTAATCGGGACACCTCCTACGAGCAGTACTTC. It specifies CASSNRDTSYEQYF.

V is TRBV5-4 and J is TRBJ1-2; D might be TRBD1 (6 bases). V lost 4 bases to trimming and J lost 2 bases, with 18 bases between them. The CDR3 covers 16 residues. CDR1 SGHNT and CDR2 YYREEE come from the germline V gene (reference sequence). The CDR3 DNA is TGTGCCAGCAGCGCAGGCTTACAGGGCGGCAACTATGGCTACACCTTC. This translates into CASSAGLQGGNYGYTF. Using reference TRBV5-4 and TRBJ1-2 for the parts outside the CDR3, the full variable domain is ETGVTQSPTHLIKTRGQQVTLRCSSQSGHNTVSWYQQALGQGPQFIFQYYREEENGRGNFPPRFSGLQFPNYSSELNVNALELDDSALYLCASSAGLQGGNYGYTFGSGTRLTVV.

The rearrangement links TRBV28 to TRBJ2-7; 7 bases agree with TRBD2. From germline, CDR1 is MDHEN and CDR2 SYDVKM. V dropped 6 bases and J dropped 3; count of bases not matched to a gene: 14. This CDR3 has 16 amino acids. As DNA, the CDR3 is TGTGCCAGCAGACCCCCCTCCCTAGCGGACGGCTACGAGCAGTACTTC. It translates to CASRPPSLADGYEQYF.

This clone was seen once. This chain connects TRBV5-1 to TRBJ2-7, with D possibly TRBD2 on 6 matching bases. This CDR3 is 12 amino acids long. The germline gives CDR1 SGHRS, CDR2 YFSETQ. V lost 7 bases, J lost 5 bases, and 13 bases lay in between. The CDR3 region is CASRGSFDEQYF. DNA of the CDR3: TGCGCCAGCCGGGGGTCGTTTGACGAGCAGTACTTC.

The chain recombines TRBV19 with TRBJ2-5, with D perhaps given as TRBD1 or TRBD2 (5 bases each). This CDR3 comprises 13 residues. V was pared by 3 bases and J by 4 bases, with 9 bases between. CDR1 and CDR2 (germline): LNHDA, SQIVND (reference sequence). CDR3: CASSMARGETQYF. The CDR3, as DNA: TGTGCCAGTAGTATGGCGAGGGGAGAGACCCAGTACTTC. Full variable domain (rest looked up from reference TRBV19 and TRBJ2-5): DGGITQSPKYLFRKEGQNVTLSCEQNLNHDAMYWYRQDPGQGLRLIYYSQIVNDFQKGDIAEGYSVSREKKESFPLTVTSAQKNPTAFYLCASSMARGETQYFGPGTRLLVL.

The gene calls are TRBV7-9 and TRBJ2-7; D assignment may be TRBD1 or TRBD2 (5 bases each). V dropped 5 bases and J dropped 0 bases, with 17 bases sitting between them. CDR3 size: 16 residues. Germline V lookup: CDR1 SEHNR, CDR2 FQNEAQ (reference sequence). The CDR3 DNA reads TGTGCCAGCAGCCCACCCCGAGGGGAAAGCTCCTACGAGCAGTACTTC. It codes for CASSPPRGESSYEQYF.

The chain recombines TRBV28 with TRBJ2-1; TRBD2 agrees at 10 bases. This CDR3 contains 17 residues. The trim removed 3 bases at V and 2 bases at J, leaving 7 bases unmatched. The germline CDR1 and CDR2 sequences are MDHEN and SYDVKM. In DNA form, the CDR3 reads TGTGCCAGCAGTTTGGGTAGCGGGAGGAAGGCCTACAATGAGCAGTTCTTC. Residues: CASSLGSGRKAYNEQFF.

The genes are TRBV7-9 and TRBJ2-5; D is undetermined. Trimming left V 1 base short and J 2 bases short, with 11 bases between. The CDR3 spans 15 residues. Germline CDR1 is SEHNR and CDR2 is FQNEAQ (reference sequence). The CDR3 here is CASSLVWQDQETQYF. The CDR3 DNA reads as TGTGCCAGCAGCTTAGTTTGGCAGGATCAAGAGACCCAGTACTTC.

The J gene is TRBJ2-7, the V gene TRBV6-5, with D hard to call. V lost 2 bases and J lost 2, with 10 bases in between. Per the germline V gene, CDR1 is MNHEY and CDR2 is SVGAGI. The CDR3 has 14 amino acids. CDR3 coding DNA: TGTGCCAGCAGTTACGCTAGTTCCCCCTACGAGCAGTACTTC. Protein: CASSYASSPYEQYF.

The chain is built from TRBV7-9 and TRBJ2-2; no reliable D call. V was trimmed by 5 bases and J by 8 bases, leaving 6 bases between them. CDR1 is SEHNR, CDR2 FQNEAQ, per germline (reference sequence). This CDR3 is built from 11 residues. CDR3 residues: CASSPEGELFF. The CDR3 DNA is TGTGCCAGCAGCCCTGAGGGGGAGCTGTTTTTT.